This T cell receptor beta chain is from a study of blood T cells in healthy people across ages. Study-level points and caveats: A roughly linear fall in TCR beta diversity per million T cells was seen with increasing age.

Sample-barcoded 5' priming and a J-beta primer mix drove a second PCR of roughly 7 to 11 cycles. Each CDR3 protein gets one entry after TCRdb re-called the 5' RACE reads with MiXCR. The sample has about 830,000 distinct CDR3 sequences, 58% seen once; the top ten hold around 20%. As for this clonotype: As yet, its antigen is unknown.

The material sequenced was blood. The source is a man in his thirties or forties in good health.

The CDR3 region has the DNA TGTGCCAGCAGCTGGTCGACAGGGCGCGGGACCCAGTACTTC. It codes for CASSWSTGRGTQYF. This chain links TRBV7-2 with TRBJ2-7, with TRBD1 identical over 7 bases. The tail of the sequence fits TRBJ2-5 better, so the J call may be wrong. The V gene's germline CDR1 is SGHTA and CDR2 FQGNSA. This CDR3 is 14 amino acids long.